This T cell receptor beta chain is drawn from a study of prognosis after radiotherapy for stage I lung cancer. Study background: The study enrolled patients with stage I non-small cell lung cancer between 2018 and early 2019.

Two-round multiplex PCR, the amplification method, yielded TCR beta CDR3 from genomic DNA. Individual primers that were specific to each TRBV and TRBJ gene served in first-round PCR. A single record per CDR3 protein comes from TCRdb applying MiXCR to the multiplex PCR reads. The sample consists of some 38,000 distinct CDR3 sequences, roughly a quarter of them appearing once. The CDR3 is made up of 16 amino acids. Germline values: CDR1 MNHNS, CDR2 SASEGT. With 3 bases removed from V and 12 bases from J, the gap between germline ends came to 25 bases. Without prior chemotherapy, radiotherapy or other malignancies, every patient was node-negative by CT and PET/CT. Overall study results and limits: Clone counts measured for unique TCRs fell after stereotactic body radiation therapy, median around 9,500 versus 6,500. For the expanded TCR clones, whether they were tumor-specific was not determined.

A word on this clonotype: Its antigen is undetermined.

The rearrangement uses TRBV6-1 and TRBJ2-3; D not resolved. Sequencing was performed on PBMCs, taken before or after stereotactic body radiation therapy (not recorded which). This receptor was identified in a donor aged 50 or older with non-small cell lung cancer. The CDR3 protein is CASSDSSSWVAPPQYF. For the CDR3, the DNA is TGTGCCAGCAGTGACTCGTCCAGCTGGGTGGCCCCGCCTCAGTATTTT.